This entry lists 16 T cell receptor beta chains sequenced from one sample in a study of low-dose radiotherapy and immunotherapy resistance in tumors. As to time point: after trial treatment. Regarding treatment: LDRT plus nivolumab, ipilimumab, low-dose cyclophosphamide and aspirin (RACIN trial). Gene-specific TRAV and TRBV primers were used for first-strand cDNA, covering alpha and beta chains. Both a constant-region primer and a V-primer adapter served to amplify TCRs across roughly 20 PCR cycles. MiXCR, run by TCRdb on the reads, gives a single entry per CDR3 protein. The sample yields roughly 40,000 distinct CDR3 sequences, 25% seen once. Sequencing was performed on PBMCs, taken after low-dose radiotherapy plus immunotherapy. Every receptor here comes from a male donor with prostate cancer.

This clonotype was detected many times. The chain joins TRBV6-4 to TRBJ1-1; a possible D gene is TRBD1 (5 bases). CDR3 length: 14 residues. CDR1 is MRHNA and CDR2 is SNTAGT in the germline V gene. V lost 4 bases and J lost 1, with 10 bases in between. CDR3 sequence reads: CASSGPGGNTEAFF. As DNA, the CDR3 is TGTGCCAGCAGTGGCCCGGGGGGGAACACTGAAGCTTTCTTT.

This clonotype has a handful of counts. The V call is TRBV5-4, the J call TRBJ2-5, with 14 bases fitting TRBD2. The CDR3 is made up of 17 amino acids. V gave up 6 bases and J gave up 3 bases; unmatched junction bases: 10. Germline CDR1 is SGHNT and CDR2 is YYREEE (reference sequence). The chain's CDR3 is CASTPGPGLAGEETQYF. The DNA of the CDR3 is TGTGCCAGCACCCCCGGGCCGGGACTAGCGGGGGAAGAGACCCAGTACTTC.

The chain recombines TRBV12-3 or TRBV12-4 with TRBJ1-4; D might be TRBD1 (6 bases). V lost 6 bases, J lost 0 bases, and 14 bases lay in between. The CDR3 length is 16 residues. The CDR3 is CASSPPGVSTNEKLFF. The CDR3 DNA reads as TGTGCCAGCAGCCCCCCAGGGGTTTCAACTAATGAAAAACTGTTTTTT.

This clonotype was recorded at least ten times. The chain combines TRBV6-1 with TRBJ2-3; 8 bases align to TRBD1. Looked up from germline, CDR1 is MNHNS and CDR2 is SASEGT. V shed 6 bases and J 0 bases; nucleotides not matched to a gene: 5. The CDR3 runs to 15 residues. CDR3 loop: CASRPTGGSTDTQYF. The CDR3 DNA reads as TGTGCCAGCAGGCCCACAGGGGGTAGCACAGATACGCAGTATTTT.

This clonotype occurred many times. This chain links TRBV7-9 with TRBJ2-7; possible D gene TRBD1, 6 bases. Germline CDR1 SEHNR, CDR2 FQNEAQ (reference sequence). The CDR3 has 16 residues. V was clipped by 5 bases and J by 4 bases, with 21 bases between them. This chain's CDR3 is CASSPPAGEFWYEQYF. CDR3 DNA: TGTGCCAGCAGCCCCCCGGCAGGGGAGTTTTGGTACGAGCAGTACTTC. Filled out from reference TRBV7-9 and TRBJ2-7, the complete variable domain reads DTGVSQNPRHKITKRGQNVTFRCDPISEHNRLYWYRQTLGQGPEFLTYFQNEAQLEKSRLLSDRFSAERPKGSFSTLEIQRTEQGDSAMYLCASSPPAGEFWYEQYFGPGTRLTVT.

The chain uses TRBV2 and TRBJ2-5; tentatively, D is TRBD2 (5 bases). The V gene's germline CDR1 is SNHLY and CDR2 FYNNEI. V dropped 11 bases and J dropped 5 bases, with 18 bases sitting between them. This CDR3 has 13 amino acids. As DNA, the CDR3 is TGTGCCCGGGATAGTGAGATGAGGGAGACCCAGTACTTC. Protein product: CARDSEMRETQYF.

This rearrangement joins TRBV6-2 or TRBV6-3 to TRBJ1-1; D possibly corresponds to TRBD1 (5 bases). Germline CDR1 reads MNHEY; CDR2 reads SVGEGT. The CDR3 totals 17 residues. V was cut by 4 bases and J by 0 bases, with 18 bases left in between. The CDR3 sequence: CASSSPMDILMNTEAFF. CDR3 nucleotide sequence: TGTGCCAGCAGTTCTCCAATGGACATCCTGATGAACACTGAAGCTTTCTTT.

At least ten counts were recorded for this clonotype. V is TRBV30 and J is TRBJ1-4; no definite D call. V dropped 1 base and J dropped 5 bases, with 8 bases sitting between them. Germline values: CDR1 GTSNPN, CDR2 SVGIG (reference sequence). The CDR3 extends over 13 amino acids. CDR3 residues: CAWSGGTNEKLFF. The CDR3 coding sequence is TGTGCCTGGAGTGGAGGCACGAATGAAAAACTGTTTTTT. Together with reference TRBV30 and TRBJ1-4, the CDR3 gives the full variable domain: SQTIHQWPATLVQPVGSPLSLECTVEGTSNPNLYWYRQAAGRGLQLLFYSVGIGQISSEVPQNLSASRPQDRQFILSSKKLLLSDSGFYLCAWSGGTNEKLFFGSGTQLSVL.

This clonotype was seen more than once but under ten times. With a far larger clone one base away, a read error is the likely cause. This sequence joins TRBV4-2 and TRBJ2-7; maybe TRBD2 (6 bases). The V end was cut by 0 bases, the J end by 7 bases, with 19 bases between. Germline V gene data show CDR1 as LGHNA and CDR2 as YNFKEQ. The CDR3 length is 16 residues. CDR3 loop: CASSQDSGGRYNEQYF. The CDR3 DNA follows: TGTGCCAGCAGCCAAGACTCCGGAGGGAGGTACAATGAGCAGTACTTC.

This clonotype appeared many times. The rearrangement uses TRBV5-6 and TRBJ2-3; a possible D gene is TRBD1 (5 bases). CDR3 length: 16 amino acids. Germline V gene data show CDR1 as SGHDT and CDR2 as YYEEEE. The V gene lost 1 base and the J gene lost 1 base, with 13 bases spanning the gap. The CDR3 loop reads CASSLLSGARTDTQYF. The CDR3 coding sequence is TGTGCCAGCAGCTTGCTGTCTGGGGCACGCACAGATACGCAGTATTTT.

This clonotype was recorded many times. The chain joins TRBV28 to TRBJ1-6, with D maybe TRBD1 (5 bases). Trimming took 6 bases from V and 9 from J, leaving 18 bases between them. Looked up from germline, CDR1 is MDHEN and CDR2 is SYDVKM. The CDR3 totals 15 residues. The CDR3 loop reads CASSSRGTPISPLHF. CDR3 sequence (DNA): TGTGCCAGCAGCTCCCGTGGGACGCCTATTTCACCCCTCCACTTT.

The J gene is TRBJ2-7, the V gene TRBV18; 7 bases map to TRBD2. This CDR3 region has 14 residues. V was pared by 3 bases and J by 6 bases, with 8 bases of the junction left unmatched. Germline lookup yields CDR1 KGHSH and CDR2 LQKENI. The CDR3: CASSPTSMVREQYF. CDR3 coding DNA: TGTGCCAGCTCACCGACTAGCATGGTTCGCGAGCAGTACTTC.

This clonotype was recorded many times. The rearrangement uses TRBV7-2 and TRBJ2-3; D is tentatively TRBD1 or TRBD2 (6 bases each). V was trimmed by 1 base and J by 6 bases, leaving 11 bases between them. The germline gives CDR1 SGHTA, CDR2 FQGNSA. The CDR3 runs to 14 residues. The CDR3 protein is CASSLGGGGDTQYF. CDR3 nucleotide sequence: TGTGCCAGCAGCTTAGGTGGAGGGGGGGATACGCAGTATTTT. Using reference TRBV7-2 and TRBJ2-3 for the parts outside the CDR3, the full variable domain is GAGVSQSPSNKVTEKGKDVELRCDPISGHTALYWYRQSLGQGLEFLIYFQGNSAPDKSGLPSDRFSAERTGGSVSTLTIQRTQQEDSAVYLCASSLGGGGDTQYFGPGTRLTVL.

The chain has TRBV19 and TRBJ2-6; maybe TRBD1 (5 bases). V shed 10 bases and J shed 0 bases, with 16 bases lying between them. CDR1 is LNHDA and CDR2 is SQIVND in the germline V gene (reference sequence). This CDR3 spans 16 amino acids. The CDR3 DNA reads as TGTGCCACCTCTAGTGGACATCTCTCTGGGGCCAACGTCCTGACTTTC. This encodes CATSSGHLSGANVLTF.

The table lists this clonotype with many counts. Here the CDR3 reads CASSLGAGPTYEQYF. The CDR3 DNA is TGTGCCAGCAGCTTAGGGGCAGGGCCTACCTACGAGCAGTACTTC. The rearrangement joins TRBV7-7 to TRBJ2-7, with a tentative D call TRBD1 (5 bases). The CDR3 is 15 residues long. V was cut by 1 base and J by 2 bases, with 12 bases left in between. CDR1 and CDR2 (germline): SSHAT, FNYEAQ (reference sequence).

This clonotype was counted at least ten times. This rearrangement joins TRBV2 to TRBJ2-3; D remains ambiguous. V was clipped by 0 bases and J by 6 bases, with 16 bases between them. Germline CDR1 is SNHLY and CDR2 is FYNNEI. CDR3 length equals 16 residues. CDR3 DNA sequence: TGTGCCAGCAGTGAAGCACAGCCAGCACGGTCCGATACGCAGTATTTT. Residues: CASSEAQPARSDTQYF.